The 7 T cell receptor beta chains given below trace back to one sample, sequenced in a study of blood T cell repertoires in COVID-19. The assay was immunoSEQ multiplex PCR, and TCRdb's table has in-frame clones only and misses some. This sample has about 300,000 clones, with approximately 85% found just once. The sequencing input was peripheral blood. The receptor set was obtained from a man between 18 and 35 years old with active or convalescent COVID-19.

The V and J genes are TRBV6-5 and TRBJ2-1, with TRBD1 as a possible D gene (6 bases). V was pared by 11 bases and J by 5 bases, with 19 bases between. The germline V gene encodes CDR1 MNHEY and CDR2 SVGAGI. The CDR3 length is 14 residues. The CDR3 protein is CAHFGDGTHNEQFF. The CDR3 bases are TGTGCCCATTTCGGGGACGGGACACACAATGAGCAGTTCTTC.

This rearrangement joins TRBV2 to TRBJ2-7; 8 positions match TRBD2. The CDR3 contains 15 residues. The germline V gene encodes CDR1 SNHLY and CDR2 FYNNEI. J gave up 6 bases and V 1 base, and 8 bases lay outside the gene matches. The CDR3, as DNA: TGTGCCAGCAGTGAAGAGGGGACTAGGTTCAGCGAGCAGTACTTC. Translated: CASSEEGTRFSEQYF. The variable domain in full, completed from reference TRBV2 and TRBJ2-7, reads EPEVTQTPSHQVTQMGQEVILRCVPISNHLYFYWYRQILGQKVEFLVSFYNNEISEKSEIFDDQFSVERPDGSNFTLKIRSTKLEDSAMYFCASSEEGTRFSEQYFGPGTRLTVT.

The V call is TRBV16, the J call TRBJ1-6; possible D gene TRBD1, 6 bases. Germline CDR1 and CDR2: KGHSY and FQNENV. The CDR3 extends over 17 amino acids. Between the trimmed V and J ends, which lost 4 bases and 10 bases, there was a span of 23 bases. CDR3 protein: CASSRTRGGPIGSPLHF. CDR3 bases: TGTGCCAGCAGCCGAACGCGCGGGGGCCCTATAGGGTCACCCCTCCACTTT.

The chain has TRBV6-5 and TRBJ2-1, with a tentative D call TRBD2 (6 bases). The CDR3 contains 13 residues. V dropped 6 bases and J dropped 8 bases, with 14 bases sitting between them. Germline V gives CDR1 MNHEY, CDR2 SVGAGI. CDR3 DNA: TGTGCCAGCAGCATATCTAGCGTCCATGAGCAGTTCTTC. It yields the protein CASSISSVHEQFF.

The chain employs TRBV19 and TRBJ1-2; tentatively, D is TRBD1 (6 bases). V gave up 8 bases and J gave up 4 bases, with 14 bases separating them. The V gene's germline CDR1 is LNHDA and CDR2 SQIVND (reference sequence). There are 13 residues in the CDR3. The CDR3 spells CASSGQLLYGYTF. The CDR3 nucleotides read TGTGCCAGTTCCGGACAGCTCCTCTATGGCTACACCTTC.

This clone was seen just once. The chain links TRBV19 to TRBJ1-6; maybe TRBD1 (5 bases). CDR3 length: 17 amino acids. V was trimmed by 3 bases and J by 6 bases, leaving 18 bases between them. Germline-derived CDR1 and CDR2 are LNHDA and SQIVND (reference sequence). The CDR3 loop reads CASSIRRSAGLNSPLHF. For the CDR3, the DNA is TGTGCCAGTAGTATCCGTCGTTCGGCAGGGCTTAATTCACCCCTCCACTTT.

This clone was seen only once. This sequence joins TRBV9 and TRBJ1-3; 7 bases are a match to TRBD1. The CDR3 spans 19 residues. The V gene end was trimmed by 0 bases and the J gene end by 0 bases; junction bases not matched to a gene: 12. Germline V gene sequence: CDR1 SGDLS, CDR2 YYNGEE. The CDR3 nucleotides are TGTGCCAGCAGCGTAGATTCTGGACAGGAGGTTCGCTCTGGAAACACCATATATTTT. Its protein is CASSVDSGQEVRSGNTIYF.